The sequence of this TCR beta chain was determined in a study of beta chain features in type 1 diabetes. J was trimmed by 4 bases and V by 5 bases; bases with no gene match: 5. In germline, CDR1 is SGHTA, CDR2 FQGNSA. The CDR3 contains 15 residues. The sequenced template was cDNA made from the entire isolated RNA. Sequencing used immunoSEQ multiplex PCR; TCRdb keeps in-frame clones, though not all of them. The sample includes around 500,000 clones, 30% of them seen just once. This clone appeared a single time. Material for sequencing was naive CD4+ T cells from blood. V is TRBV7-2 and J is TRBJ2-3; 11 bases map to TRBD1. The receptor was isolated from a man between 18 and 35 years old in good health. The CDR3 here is CASSLDRGRPDTQYF. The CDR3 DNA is TGTGCCAGCAGCCTGGACAGGGGGCGCCCAGATACGCAGTATTTT.